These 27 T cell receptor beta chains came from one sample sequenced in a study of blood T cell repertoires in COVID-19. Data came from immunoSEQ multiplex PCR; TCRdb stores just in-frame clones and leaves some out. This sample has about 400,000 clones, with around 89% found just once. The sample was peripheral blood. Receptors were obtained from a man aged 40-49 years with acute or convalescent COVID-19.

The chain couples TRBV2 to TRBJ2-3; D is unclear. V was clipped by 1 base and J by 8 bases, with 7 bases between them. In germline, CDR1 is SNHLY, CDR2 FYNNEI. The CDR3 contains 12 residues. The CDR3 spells CASSEGLVTQYF. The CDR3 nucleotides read TGTGCCAGCAGTGAAGGATTAGTTACGCAGTATTTT. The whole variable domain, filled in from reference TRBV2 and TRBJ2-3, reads EPEVTQTPSHQVTQMGQEVILRCVPISNHLYFYWYRQILGQKVEFLVSFYNNEISEKSEIFDDQFSVERPDGSNFTLKIRSTKLEDSAMYFCASSEGLVTQYFGPGTRLTVL.

DNA for the CDR3: TGTGCCAGCAGTTACCGCACGGAGAATTCACCCCTCCACTTT. Protein product: CASSYRTENSPLHF. V usage is TRBV6-6 and J usage is TRBJ1-6, with unresolved D. The V end lost 2 bases, the J end lost 7 bases, and 9 bases lay between the germline ends. Germline CDR1 is MNHNY and CDR2 is SVGAGI (reference sequence). This CDR3 spans 14 amino acids.

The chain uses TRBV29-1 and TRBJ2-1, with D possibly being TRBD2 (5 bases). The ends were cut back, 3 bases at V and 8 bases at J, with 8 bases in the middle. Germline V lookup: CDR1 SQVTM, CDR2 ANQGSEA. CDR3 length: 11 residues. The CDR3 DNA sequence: TGCAGCGTTGATCGGGATCATGAGCAGTTCTTC. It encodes CSVDRDHEQFF.

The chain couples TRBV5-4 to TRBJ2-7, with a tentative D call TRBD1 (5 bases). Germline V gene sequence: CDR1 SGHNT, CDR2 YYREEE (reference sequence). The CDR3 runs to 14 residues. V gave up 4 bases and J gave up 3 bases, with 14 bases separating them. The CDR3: CASSPWGEVYEQYF. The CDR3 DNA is TGTGCCAGCAGCCCCTGGGGCGAGGTCTACGAGCAGTACTTC. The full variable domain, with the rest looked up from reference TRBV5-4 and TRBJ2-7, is ETGVTQSPTHLIKTRGQQVTLRCSSQSGHNTVSWYQQALGQGPQFIFQYYREEENGRGNFPPRFSGLQFPNYSSELNVNALELDDSALYLCASSPWGEVYEQYFGPGTRLTVT.

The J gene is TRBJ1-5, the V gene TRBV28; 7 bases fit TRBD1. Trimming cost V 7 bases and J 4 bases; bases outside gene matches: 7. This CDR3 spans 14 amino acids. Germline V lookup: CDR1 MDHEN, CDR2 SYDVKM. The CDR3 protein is CASIRRDRNQPQHF. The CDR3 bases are TGTGCCAGCATACGACGGGACAGAAATCAGCCCCAGCATTTT.

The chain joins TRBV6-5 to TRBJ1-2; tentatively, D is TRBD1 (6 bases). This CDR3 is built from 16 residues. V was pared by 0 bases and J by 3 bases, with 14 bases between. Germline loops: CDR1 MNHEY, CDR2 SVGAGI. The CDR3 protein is CASSYSGRGDYYGYTF. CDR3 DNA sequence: TGTGCCAGCAGTTACTCGGGCAGGGGCGATTACTATGGCTACACCTTC.

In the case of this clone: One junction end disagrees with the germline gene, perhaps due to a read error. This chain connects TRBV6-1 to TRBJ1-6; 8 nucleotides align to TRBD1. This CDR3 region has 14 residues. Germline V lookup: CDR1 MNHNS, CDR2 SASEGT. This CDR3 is CASREDRGNSPLHF. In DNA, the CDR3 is TGTGCCAGCAGGGAAGACAGGGGAAATTCACCCCTCCACTTT.

CDR3 sequence reads: CASSHRTSGVKNIQYF. The DNA for the CDR3 is TGCGCCAGCAGCCACCGGACTAGCGGGGTGAAAAACATTCAGTACTTC. The chain carries TRBV4-1 and TRBJ2-4; TRBD2 agrees at 12 bases. V dropped 3 bases and J dropped 4; count of bases not matched to a gene: 4. This CDR3 contains 16 residues. Germline V gene lookup returns CDR1 MGHRA and CDR2 YSYEKL.

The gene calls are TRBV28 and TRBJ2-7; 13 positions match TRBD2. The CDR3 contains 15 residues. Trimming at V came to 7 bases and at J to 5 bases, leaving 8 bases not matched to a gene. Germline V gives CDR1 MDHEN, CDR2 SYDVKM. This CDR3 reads CASNPGLAGEDEQYF. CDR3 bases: TGTGCCAGCAATCCCGGACTAGCGGGAGAGGACGAGCAGTACTTC.

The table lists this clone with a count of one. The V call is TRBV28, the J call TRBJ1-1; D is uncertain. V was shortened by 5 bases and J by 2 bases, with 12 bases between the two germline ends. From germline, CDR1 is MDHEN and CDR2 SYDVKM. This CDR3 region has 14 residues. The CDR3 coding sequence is TGTGCCAGCAGTATTCTTGACTCTAACACTGAAGCTTTCTTT. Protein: CASSILDSNTEAFF.

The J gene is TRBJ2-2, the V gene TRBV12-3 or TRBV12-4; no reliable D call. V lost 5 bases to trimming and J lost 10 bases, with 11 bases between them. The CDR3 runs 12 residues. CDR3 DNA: TGTGCCAGCAGTCCTAGACTCACGGAGCTGTTTTTT. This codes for CASSPRLTELFF.

The CDR3 DNA reads TGTGCCAGCAGCGAAGGGACAGGAGCTTCCTACGAGCAGTACTTC. Its protein product is CASSEGTGASYEQYF. The rearrangement joins TRBV13 to TRBJ2-7, with 8 bases aligning to TRBD1. The length of the CDR3 is 15 residues. Germline lookup yields CDR1 PRHDT and CDR2 FYEKMQ (reference sequence). V lost 5 bases to trimming and J lost 1 base; unmatched junction nucleotides: 7.

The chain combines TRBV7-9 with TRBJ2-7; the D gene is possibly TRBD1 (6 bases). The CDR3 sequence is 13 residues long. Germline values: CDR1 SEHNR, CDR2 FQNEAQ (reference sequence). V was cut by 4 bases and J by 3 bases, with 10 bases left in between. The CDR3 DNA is TGTGCCAGCAGCTCGGACAGATTCTACGAGCAGTACTTC. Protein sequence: CASSSDRFYEQYF.

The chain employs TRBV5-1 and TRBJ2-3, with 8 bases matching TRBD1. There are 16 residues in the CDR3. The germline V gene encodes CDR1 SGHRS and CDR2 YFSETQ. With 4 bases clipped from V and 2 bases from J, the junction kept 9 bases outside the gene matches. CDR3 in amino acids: CASSISRTGPTDTQYF. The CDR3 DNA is TGCGCCAGCAGCATTTCAAGGACAGGGCCCACAGATACGCAGTATTTT. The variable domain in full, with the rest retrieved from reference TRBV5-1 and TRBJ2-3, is KAGVTQTPRYLIKTRGQQVTLSCSPISGHRSVSWYQQTPGQGLQFLFEYFSETQRNKGNFPGRFSGRQFSNSRSEMNVSTLELGDSALYLCASSISRTGPTDTQYFGPGTRLTVL.

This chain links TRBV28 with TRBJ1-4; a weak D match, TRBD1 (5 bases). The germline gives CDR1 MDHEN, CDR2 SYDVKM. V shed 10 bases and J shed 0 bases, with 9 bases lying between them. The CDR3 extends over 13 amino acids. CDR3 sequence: CATGGATNEKLFF. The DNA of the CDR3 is TGTGCCACGGGGGGAGCAACTAATGAAAAACTGTTTTTT.

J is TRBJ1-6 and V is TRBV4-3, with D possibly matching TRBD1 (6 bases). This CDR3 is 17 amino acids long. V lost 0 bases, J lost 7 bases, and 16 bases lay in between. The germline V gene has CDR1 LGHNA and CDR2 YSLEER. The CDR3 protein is CASSQDLPATGNSPLHF. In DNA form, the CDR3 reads TGCGCCAGCAGCCAAGATTTGCCTGCGACAGGCAATTCACCCCTCCACTTT.

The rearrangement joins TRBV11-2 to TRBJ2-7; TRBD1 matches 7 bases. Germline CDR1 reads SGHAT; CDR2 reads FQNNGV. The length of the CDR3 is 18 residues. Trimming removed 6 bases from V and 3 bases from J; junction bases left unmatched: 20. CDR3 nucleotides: TGTGCCAGCAGTACTGCCAGGGGGTGGACAGATGAAGACTACGAGCAGTACTTC. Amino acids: CASSTARGWTDEDYEQYF. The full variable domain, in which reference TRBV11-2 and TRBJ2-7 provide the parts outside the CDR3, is EAGVAQSPRYKIIEKRQSVAFWCNPISGHATLYWYQQILGQGPKLLIQFQNNGVVDDSQLPKDRFSAERLKGVDSTLKIQPAKLEDSAVYLCASSTARGWTDEDYEQYFGPGTRLTVT.

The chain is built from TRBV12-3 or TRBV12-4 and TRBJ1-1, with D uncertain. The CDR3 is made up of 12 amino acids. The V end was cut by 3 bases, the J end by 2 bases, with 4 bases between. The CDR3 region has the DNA TGTGCCAGCAGTTTGAGTAACACTGAAGCTTTCTTT. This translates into CASSLSNTEAFF.

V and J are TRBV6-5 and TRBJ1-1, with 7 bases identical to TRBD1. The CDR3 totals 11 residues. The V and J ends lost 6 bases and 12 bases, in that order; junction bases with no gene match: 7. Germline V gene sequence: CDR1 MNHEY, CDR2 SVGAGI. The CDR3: CASSLDRATFF. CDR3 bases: TGTGCCAGCAGCTTAGACAGGGCAACTTTCTTT.

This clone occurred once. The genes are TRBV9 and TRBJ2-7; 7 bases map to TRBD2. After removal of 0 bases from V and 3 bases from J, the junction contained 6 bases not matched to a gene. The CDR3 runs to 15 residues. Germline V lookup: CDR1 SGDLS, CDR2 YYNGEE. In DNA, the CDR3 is TGTGCCAGCAGCGTAGGATTCCAGCGGGGCTACGAGCAGTACTTC. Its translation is CASSVGFQRGYEQYF. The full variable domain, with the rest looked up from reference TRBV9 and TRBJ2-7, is DSGVTQTPKHLITATGQRVTLRCSPRSGDLSVYWYQQSLDQGLQFLIQYYNGEERAKGNILERFSAQQFPDLHSELNLSSLELGDSALYFCASSVGFQRGYEQYFGPGTRLTVT.

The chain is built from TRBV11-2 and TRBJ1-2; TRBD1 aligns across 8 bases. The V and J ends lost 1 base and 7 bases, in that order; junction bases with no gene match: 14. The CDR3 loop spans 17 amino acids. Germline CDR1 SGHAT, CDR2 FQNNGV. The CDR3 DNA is TGTGCCAGCAGCTTAGTGGGCAGGGGGCCTAGATTATCTGGCTACACCTTC. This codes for CASSLVGRGPRLSGYTF.

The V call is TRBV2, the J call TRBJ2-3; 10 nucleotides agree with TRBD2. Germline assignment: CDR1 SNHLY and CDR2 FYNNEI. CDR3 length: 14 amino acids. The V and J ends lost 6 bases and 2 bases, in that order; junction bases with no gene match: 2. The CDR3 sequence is CASRAGGYTDTQYF. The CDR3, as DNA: TGTGCCAGCAGAGCGGGGGGGTACACAGATACGCAGTATTTT.

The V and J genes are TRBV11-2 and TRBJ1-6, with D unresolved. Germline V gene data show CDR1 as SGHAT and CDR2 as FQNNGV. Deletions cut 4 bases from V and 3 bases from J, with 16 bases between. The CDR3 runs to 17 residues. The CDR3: CASSSRRSNVYNSPLHF. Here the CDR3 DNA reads TGTGCCAGCAGCTCGAGGAGATCGAATGTCTATAATTCACCCCTCCACTTT.

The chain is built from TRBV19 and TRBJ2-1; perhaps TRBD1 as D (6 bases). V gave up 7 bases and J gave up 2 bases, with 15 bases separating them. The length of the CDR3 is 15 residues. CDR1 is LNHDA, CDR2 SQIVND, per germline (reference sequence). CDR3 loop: CASNVGQGPYNEQFF. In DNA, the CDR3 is TGTGCCAGTAACGTCGGGCAGGGGCCCTACAATGAGCAGTTCTTC. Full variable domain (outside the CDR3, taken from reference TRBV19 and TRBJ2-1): DGGITQSPKYLFRKEGQNVTLSCEQNLNHDAMYWYRQDPGQGLRLIYYSQIVNDFQKGDIAEGYSVSREKKESFPLTVTSAQKNPTAFYLCASNVGQGPYNEQFFGPGTRLTVL.

CDR3 coding DNA: TGTGCGGAGGAGGGCAAACCCCAAGAGACCCAGTACTTC. It yields the protein CAEEGKPQETQYF. The chain couples TRBV27 to TRBJ2-5; D is possibly TRBD2 (6 bases). The germline CDR1 and CDR2 sequences are MNHEY and SMNVEV (reference sequence). The CDR3 has 13 residues.

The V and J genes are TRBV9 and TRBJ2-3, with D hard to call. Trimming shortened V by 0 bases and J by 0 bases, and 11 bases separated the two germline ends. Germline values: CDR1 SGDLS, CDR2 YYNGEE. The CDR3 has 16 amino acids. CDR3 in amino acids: CASSVGGYISTDTQYF. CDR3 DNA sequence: TGTGCCAGCAGCGTAGGCGGCTACATTAGCACAGATACGCAGTATTTT.

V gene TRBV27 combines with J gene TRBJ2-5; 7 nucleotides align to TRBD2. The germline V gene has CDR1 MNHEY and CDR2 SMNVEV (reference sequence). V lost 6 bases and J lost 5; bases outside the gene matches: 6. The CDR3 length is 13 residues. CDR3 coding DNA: TGTGCCAGCAGACCGATCGGGGGGGAGACCCAGTACTTC. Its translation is CASRPIGGETQYF.